This paragraph covers one TCR beta chain sequence. No antigen is known for it. Trimming at V came to 1 base and at J to 6 bases, leaving 9 bases not matched to a gene. The germline V gene encodes CDR1 SGHRS and CDR2 YFSETQ. The CDR3 sequence is 15 residues long. The PCR was carried out with 60 Vbeta primers and 13 Jbeta primers. The repertoire was sequenced with immunoSEQ multiplex PCR; TCRdb's copy has only in-frame clones and lacks some. The sample holds over 85,000 clones, around 73% seen once. The data are from a study of cytomegalovirus exposure and HLA in healthy donors. Study-wide points: The study put about 180 TCR beta chains on its list as cytomegalovirus-associated. The classifier, whose performance was assessed in both the original and validation cohorts, reportedly diagnosed cytomegalovirus status with high specificity and sensitivity.

The sequenced sample consisted of PBMCs. The source is a middle-aged man in good health and CMV-seronegative. The chain couples TRBV5-1 to TRBJ1-2; 7 positions agree with TRBD1. CDR3 in DNA: TGCGCCAGCAGCTTGACCCTGGGGACAGTAGATGGCTACACCTTC. Translation: CASSLTLGTVDGYTF.